A selection of T cell receptor beta chains follows, all from one sample in a study of sequential checkpoint blockade in melanoma. Sequenced by immunoSEQ multiplex PCR; TCRdb stores in-frame clones only, minus some. Here the sample spans approximately 13,000 clones, 74% being singletons. Sequences were derived from CD8+ T cells sorted from blood (inferred from file names), sampled from a patient given nivolumab and ipilimumab in sequence. These receptors were obtained from a human donor with melanoma. Both conserved end residues are part of each CDR3. D genes are given only for firm matches. The listing skips clone size in some rows; elsewhere it reads once, few, many or a size class.

j_gene | d_gene | v_gene | abundance | CDR3nt | CDR3aa
TRBJ1-1 | . | TRBV9 | . | TGTGCCAGCAGCGTCTGGGGTACAGGTGAAGCTTTCTTT | CASSVWGTGEAFF
TRBJ2-7 | . | TRBV2 | . | TGTGCCAGCAGTGAGGGACATCTCTACGAGCAGTACTTC | CASSEGHLYEQYF
TRBJ2-7 | TRBD2 | TRBV12-5 | . | TGTGCTAGTGGTTCGGGGGGGGCGCGCTACGAGCAGTACTTC | CASGSGGARYEQYF
TRBJ2-1 | . | TRBV4-2 | . | TGTGCCAGCAGCCAAGATGTGGGGGCATACAATGAGCAGTTCTTC | CASSQDVGAYNEQFF
TRBJ2-2 | TRBD2 | TRBV7-6 | . | TGTGCCAGCAGCCCTGGGGGAGGGTACACCGGGGAGCTGTTTTTT | CASSPGGGYTGELFF
TRBJ2-3 | TRBD2 | TRBV6-6 | . | TGTGCCATCCGCCCGATAGCGGGGGGGCCCGCAGATACGCAGTATTTT | CAIRPIAGGPADTQYF
TRBJ2-2 | . | TRBV2 | . | TGTGCCAGCAGTGAAGGCTCCAGATTCACCGGGGAGCTGTTTTTT | CASSEGSRFTGELFF
TRBJ2-7 | . | TRBV7-2 | few | TGTGCCAGCAGCCTCGGGGAGACCTACGAGCAGTACTTC | CASSLGETYEQYF
TRBJ2-2 | TRBD2 | TRBV9 | . | TGTGCCAGCAGCCCGAGGAGACTAGCGCTCGGGGAGCTGTTTTTT | CASSPRRLALGELFF
TRBJ2-6 | . | TRBV29-1 | . | TGCAGCGTTTGGGAGCTACTAGCATACAAAAGTCGGGCCAACGTCCTGACTTTC | CSVWELLAYKSRANVLTF
TRBJ1-1 | . | TRBV27 | . | TGTGCCAGCAGTCACTCCCTGGGGGCTGGCACTGAAGCTTTCTTT | CASSHSLGAGTEAFF
TRBJ2-5 | TRBD2 | TRBV6-1 | . | TGTGCCAGCAGTGAAGCGGGAGCGGGGGGCAGGGAGACCCAGTACTTC | CASSEAGAGGRETQYF
TRBJ1-2 | TRBD1 | TRBV6-6 | . | TGTGCCAGCAGTTATAAGGGACAGCTCTATGGCTACACCTTC | CASSYKGQLYGYTF
TRBJ1-2 | . | TRBV5-6 | few | TGTGCCAGCAGCTTGTTGGCAGGCCCCTTAAAGACCTTC | CASSLLAGPLKTF
TRBJ2-1 | TRBD2 | TRBV2 | . | TGTGCCAGCAGTGATAATCCTAGCGGGAGGCCGAACAATGAGCAGTTCTTC | CASSDNPSGRPNNEQFF
TRBJ2-1 | . | TRBV6-1 | . | TGTGCCAGCAGTGACCCCAAGGGGAGGACTTCACCTTACAATGAGCAGTTCTTC | CASSDPKGRTSPYNEQFF
TRBJ2-7 | . | TRBV4-3 | . | TGCGCCAGCAGCCAGGGTAGAGGGAGCGAGCAGTACTTC | CASSQGRGSEQYF
TRBJ1-1 | . | TRBV19 | . | TGTGCCAGTAGTATAGGGCCAGGGCGCATGAACACTGAAGCTTTCTTT | CASSIGPGRMNTEAFF
TRBJ1-2 | . | TRBV30 | . | TGTGCCTGGACCCCAGGACAGAGTCGAGGCTACACCTTC | CAWTPGQSRGYTF
TRBJ1-2 | TRBD1 | TRBV13 | . | TGTGCCAGCAGCTTAGGCGGGACAGGGGAGGACTATGGCTACACCTTC | CASSLGGTGEDYGYTF
TRBJ2-5 | TRBD2 | TRBV14 | medium-sized | TGTGCCAGCAGCCACTGGACTAGCGGGATTCAAGAGACCCAGTACTTC | CASSHWTSGIQETQYF
TRBJ2-7 | TRBD2 | TRBV6-6 | . | TGTGCCAGCAGTTACTCCAGCGGGAGAATATACGAGCAGTACTTC | CASSYSSGRIYEQYF
TRBJ1-5 | . | TRBV6-5 | few | TGTGCCAGCAGTTTGAGACAGGATAGCAATCAGCCCCAGCATTTT | CASSLRQDSNQPQHF
TRBJ2-2 | TRBD1 | TRBV27 | . | TGTGCCAGCAGTTTATCGCAGGGGCAGGGGGTTTATTTCACCGGGGAGCTGTTTTTT | CASSLSQGQGVYFTGELFF
TRBJ1-6 | . | TRBV5-6 | . | TGTGCCAGCAGCTTCGGGACATCGGATAATTCACCCCTCCACTTT | CASSFGTSDNSPLHF
TRBJ2-5 | TRBD1 | TRBV10-3 | . | TGTGCCATCAGTGGTTCTCCGGGACAGGGGCCCACAATGGAGACCCAGTACTTC | CAISGSPGQGPTMETQYF
TRBJ1-1 | . | TRBV21-1 | few | TGTGCCAGCAGCAAAGCTAGGGGTTCTATGAACACTGAAGCTTTCTTT | CASSKARGSMNTEAFF
TRBJ1-2 | . | TRBV30 | . | TGTGCCTGGACTTCGAGGGGGTTTAACTATGGCTACACCTTC | CAWTSRGFNYGYTF
TRBJ2-1 | TRBD1 | TRBV7-9 | . | TGTGCCAGCAGCTCCCGCACAGGGGGCGAAACCAATGAGCAGTTCTTC | CASSSRTGGETNEQFF
TRBJ2-5 | TRBD1 | TRBV7-9 | . | TGTGCCAGCAGCTTAGTCCCGGACAGGGACCAAGAGACCCAGTACTTC | CASSLVPDRDQETQYF
TRBJ2-5 | . | TRBV5-1 | . | TGCGCCAGCAGCTTGGTTGGGAACCGAGGGGAGACCCAGTACTTC | CASSLVGNRGETQYF
TRBJ1-2 | TRBD1 | TRBV5-8 | . | TGTGCCAGCAGCGGGTGGACAGGGGGCTTCTATGGCTACACCTTC | CASSGWTGGFYGYTF
TRBJ1-1 | TRBD1 | TRBV7-2 | . | TGTGCCAGCAGCCCAAGAACAGGGGTCGACACTGAAGCTTTCTTT | CASSPRTGVDTEAFF
TRBJ2-1 | . | TRBV5-1 | few | TGCGCCAGCTTTCAAGGGGGAATCTACAATGAGCAGTTCTTC | CASFQGGIYNEQFF
TRBJ2-7 | . | TRBV7-9 | . | TGTGCCAGCAGCTTAGGACAGGTTGAGCAGTACTTC | CASSLGQVEQYF
TRBJ1-5 | . | TRBV10-2 | once | TGCGCCAGCAGTGAAGGACAGCCCAATCAGCCCCAGCATTTT | CASSEGQPNQPQHF
TRBJ1-2 | . | TRBV7-9 | . | TGTGCCAGCAGCTTGAGCGACCTTAACTATGGCTACACCTTC | CASSLSDLNYGYTF
TRBJ1-2 | . | TRBV6-5 | . | TGTGCCAGCAGTTACACGAGGGTGCGTGGCTACACCTTC | CASSYTRVRGYTF
TRBJ2-2 | TRBD2 | TRBV10-1 | . | TGCGCCAGCAGTGACTTACTAGCGGGAGTCCCCGGGGAGCTGTTTTTT | CASSDLLAGVPGELFF
TRBJ1-2 | . | TRBV7-9 | once | TGTGCCAGCAGCTTAGGGACAGAAATTTATGGCTACACCTTC | CASSLGTEIYGYTF
TRBJ1-6 | . | TRBV7-9 | once | TGTGCCAGCAGCTTAGAGGGAGCGCGGAATTCACCCCTCCACTTT | CASSLEGARNSPLHF
TRBJ2-2 | . | TRBV15 | few | TGTGCCACCAGCACTGGAGAAGCCGGGGAGCTGTTTTTT | CATSTGEAGELFF
TRBJ2-3 | . | TRBV29-1 | . | TGCAGCGTTGTCGGAGGGGAGACAGATACGCAGTATTTT | CSVVGGETDTQYF
TRBJ1-5 | . | TRBV2 | few | TGTGCCAGCAACCTGGGCGTCAATCAGCCCCAGCATTTT | CASNLGVNQPQHF
TRBJ2-7 | . | TRBV13 | once | TGTGCCAGCAGCTGTAGCGGAAATAGCTCCTACGAGCAGTACTTC | CASSCSGNSSYEQYF
TRBJ1-1 | . | TRBV9 | . | TGTGCCAGCAGCGGAGCCCCGAACACTGAAGCTTTCTTT | CASSGAPNTEAFF
TRBJ1-5 | TRBD1 | TRBV7-9 | . | TGTGCCAGCAGCTTGGGACAGGGGGCCGGTCAGCCCCAGCATTTT | CASSLGQGAGQPQHF
TRBJ2-5 | . | TRBV30 | . | TGTGCCTGGGCGTTAAGGGGCCGGCCGTACTTC | CAWALRGRPYF
TRBJ1-1 | . | TRBV11-3 | few | TGTGCCAGCAGCTTAGGGACAGCTGAAGCTTTCTTT | CASSLGTAEAFF
TRBJ1-2 | . | TRBV4-1 | . | TGCGCCAGCAGCCAAGCGGGGGTTGACTATGGCTACACCTTC | CASSQAGVDYGYTF
TRBJ2-7 | TRBD2 | TRBV2 | . | TGTGCCAGCAGTGGGCCGGGACTAGCGGGAGGCTATGACTCCTACGAGCAGTACTTC | CASSGPGLAGGYDSYEQYF
TRBJ2-1 | TRBD1 | TRBV11-2 | . | TGTGCCAGCAGCTTAGGGAGGACAGGGATCCATGAGCAGTTCTTC | CASSLGRTGIHEQFF
TRBJ2-5 | TRBD1 | TRBV6-5 | few | TGTGCCAGCAGTTACTCGAAACATGTAGGGGGCGAGACCCAGTACTTC | CASSYSKHVGGETQYF
TRBJ1-6 | . | TRBV19 | . | TGTGCCAGTAGTCCAGGAATGAATTCACCCCTCCACTTT | CASSPGMNSPLHF
TRBJ2-5 | TRBD1 | TRBV2 | . | TGTGCCAGCACCTTATCCGGGACAGGGGTCCAAGAGACCCAGTACTTC | CASTLSGTGVQETQYF
TRBJ2-7 | TRBD2 | TRBV5-1 | . | TGCGCCAGCACATTGACTAGCGGGGACTCCTACGAGCAGTACTTC | CASTLTSGDSYEQYF
TRBJ2-1 | . | TRBV6-1 | . | TGTGCCAGCGCGGGACTGACGGCTGATGAGCAGTTCTTC | CASAGLTADEQFF
TRBJ1-1 | . | TRBV12-5 | . | TGTGCTAGTGGTTCCTACAGGTATAAGGACACTGAAGCTTTCTTT | CASGSYRYKDTEAFF
TRBJ1-1 | . | TRBV7-9 | few | TGTGCCAGCAGCTCCAAGACTGGGGGAGGGTTCTTT | CASSSKTGGGFF
TRBJ2-1 | . | TRBV4-1 | few | TGCGCCAGCAGCCAAGAAAAGCGGGAACTAGGGGGGCAGTTCTTC | CASSQEKRELGGQFF